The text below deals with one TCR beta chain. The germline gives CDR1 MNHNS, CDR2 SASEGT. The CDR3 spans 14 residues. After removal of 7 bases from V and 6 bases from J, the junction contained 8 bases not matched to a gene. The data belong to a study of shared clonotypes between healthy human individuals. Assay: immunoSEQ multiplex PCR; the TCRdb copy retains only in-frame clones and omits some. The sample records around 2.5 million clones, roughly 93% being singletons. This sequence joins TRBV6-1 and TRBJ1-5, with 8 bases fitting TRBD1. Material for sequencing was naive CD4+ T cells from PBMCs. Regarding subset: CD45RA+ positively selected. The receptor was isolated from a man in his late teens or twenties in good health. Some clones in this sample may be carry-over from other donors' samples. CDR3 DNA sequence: TGTGCCAGCAAAATCGCAGGGGGCTTTCAGCCCCAGCATTTT. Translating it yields CASKIAGGFQPQHF.